This T cell receptor beta chain was observed in a study of blood T cell repertoires in COVID-19. Method: immunoSEQ multiplex PCR; TCRdb's copy keeps in-frame clones and lacks some. Altogether approximately 150,000 clones are present, 65% to 80% being singletons, with the ten largest covering around 17%. Trimming took off 7 bases at V and 2 bases at J, with 11 bases between the two ends. Germline CDR1 is SQVTM and CDR2 is ANQGSEA. The CDR3 contains 12 residues. Everyone who took part was about 18 to 90 years old, and they came from fewer than 25 US areas. The gene calls are TRBV29-1 and TRBJ1-1, with a possible D match to TRBD1 (6 bases). The sequence was collected from a woman between 65 and 79 years old in a cohort exposed to, infected with or recovered from COVID-19 (not recorded which). Sequencing input: PBMCs or T cells enriched from blood (not recorded which). DNA of the CDR3: TGCAGCGGAGAGGGGGATAACACTGAAGCTTTCTTT. Its translation is CSGEGDNTEAFF.